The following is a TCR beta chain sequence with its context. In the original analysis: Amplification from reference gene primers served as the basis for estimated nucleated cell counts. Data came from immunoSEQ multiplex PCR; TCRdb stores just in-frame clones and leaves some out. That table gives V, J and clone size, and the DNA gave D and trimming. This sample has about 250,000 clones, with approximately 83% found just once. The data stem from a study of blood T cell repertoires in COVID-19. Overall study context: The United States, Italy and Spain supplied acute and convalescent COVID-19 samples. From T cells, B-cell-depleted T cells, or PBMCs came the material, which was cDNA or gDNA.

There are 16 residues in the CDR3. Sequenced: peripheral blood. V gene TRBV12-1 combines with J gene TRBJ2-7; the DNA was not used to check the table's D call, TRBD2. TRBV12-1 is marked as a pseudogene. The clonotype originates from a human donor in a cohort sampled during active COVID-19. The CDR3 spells CASSFECLAETYEQYF. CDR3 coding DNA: TGTGCCAGCAGCTTTGAGTGCCTAGCCGAGACCTACGAGCAGTACTTC.